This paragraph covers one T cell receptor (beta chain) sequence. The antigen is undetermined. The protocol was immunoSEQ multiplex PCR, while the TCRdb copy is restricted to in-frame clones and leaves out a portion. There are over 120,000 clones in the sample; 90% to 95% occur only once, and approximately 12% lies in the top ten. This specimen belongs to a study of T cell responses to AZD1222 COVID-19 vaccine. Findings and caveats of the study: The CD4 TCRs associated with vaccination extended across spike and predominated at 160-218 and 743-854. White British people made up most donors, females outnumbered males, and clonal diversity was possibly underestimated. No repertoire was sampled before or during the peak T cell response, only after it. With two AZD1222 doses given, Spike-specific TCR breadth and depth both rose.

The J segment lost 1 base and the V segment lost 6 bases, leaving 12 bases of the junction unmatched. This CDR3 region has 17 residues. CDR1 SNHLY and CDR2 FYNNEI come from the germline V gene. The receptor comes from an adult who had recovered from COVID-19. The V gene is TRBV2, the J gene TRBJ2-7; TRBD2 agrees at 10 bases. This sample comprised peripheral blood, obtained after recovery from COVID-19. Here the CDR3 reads CASRAEPSGSGSYEQYF. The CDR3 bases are TGTGCCAGCAGGGCCGAACCTAGCGGGAGTGGTTCCTACGAGCAGTACTTC.